This TCR beta chain was sequenced during a study of beta chain features in type 1 diabetes. Turning to the study itself: The study found patients and healthy donors alike in age, gender and cell yields.

Expressed TCRB transcripts got sequenced, as all isolated RNA was reverse transcribed. Here immunoSEQ multiplex PCR was the method, and the copy in TCRdb shows in-frame clones only, minus some. The profile covers about 230,000 clones, with 9.6% appearing a single time and just under 0.035% taken by the ten largest. The V segment lost 2 bases and the J segment 5 bases; nucleotides outside the gene matches: 0. Germline CDR1 MNHNY, CDR2 SVGAGI (reference sequence). This CDR3 region has 13 residues. As concerns this clone: Its specificity is unknown.

Study-level results: The similarity of naive, central memory and Treg TCRB repertoires appeared greater among patients than among healthy donors. PCR might favor shorter templates, but any such skew would affect patients and controls equally. There was a possibility that cDNA sequencing over-represented cells with high TCR expression.

Sequencing was performed on naive CD4+ T cells from blood. The chain uses TRBV6-6 and TRBJ1-1, with 9 bases matching TRBD1. The source is a woman under 30 in good health. The CDR3 protein is CASSYGTGTEAFF. Here the CDR3 DNA reads TGTGCCAGCAGTTACGGGACAGGGACTGAAGCTTTCTTT.